The 24 T cell receptor beta chains reported below all come from one sample, sequenced in a study of cytomegalovirus exposure and HLA in healthy donors. The PCR ran on 60 Vbeta and 13 Jbeta primers. Method: immunoSEQ multiplex PCR; TCRdb's copy keeps in-frame clones and lacks some. The specimen's table records 200,000 to 250,000 clones. The source material was PBMCs. The receptor source for this set is a girl aged 2-10 years in good health and CMV-seropositive.

V is TRBV6-4 and J is TRBJ2-1, with 8 nucleotides matching TRBD2. Germline CDR1 and CDR2: MRHNA and SNTAGT. Trimming removed 6 bases from V and 8 bases from J; junction bases left unmatched: 6. The CDR3 totals 13 residues. This CDR3 reads CASRSSGSHEQFF. The CDR3 bases are TGTGCCAGCAGGAGCAGCGGGAGCCATGAGCAGTTCTTC.

This sequence joins TRBV5-1 and TRBJ2-2; 9 nucleotides align to TRBD2. CDR3 length: 16 residues. After removal of 6 bases from V and 2 bases from J, the junction contained 8 bases not matched to a gene. Germline V gene sequence: CDR1 SGHRS, CDR2 YFSETQ. The CDR3 sequence is CASKLAGEFNTGELFF. Written as DNA, the CDR3 is TGCGCCAGCAAGTTAGCGGGAGAATTTAACACCGGGGAGCTGTTTTTT.

CDR3 sequence reads: CASSGGLGNEQFF. CDR3 bases: TGTGCCAGCAGTGGGGGACTAGGCAATGAGCAGTTCTTC. J is TRBJ2-1 and V is TRBV6-4; 8 bases are a match to TRBD2. The CDR3 contains 13 residues. CDR1 and CDR2 from the germline V gene are MRHNA and SNTAGT. V lost 4 bases and J lost 6; bases outside the gene matches: 2.

The gene calls are TRBV27 and TRBJ2-7, with TRBD1 matching over 10 bases. V trimming: 3 bases; J trimming: 7 bases; junction bases outside the gene matches: 9. The CDR3 covers 15 residues. The germline CDR1 and CDR2 sequences are MNHEY and SMNVEV (reference sequence). CDR3 in amino acids: CASSFSGQGIGEQYF. DNA of the CDR3: TGTGCCAGCAGTTTCTCGGGACAGGGGATTGGGGAGCAGTACTTC.

The chain employs TRBV28 and TRBJ2-2, with D hard to call. V shed 2 bases and J shed 1 base, with 17 bases lying between them. The CDR3 spans 18 residues. The germline V gene encodes CDR1 MDHEN and CDR2 SYDVKM. The CDR3 spells CASSLRRVPLLNTGELFF. The CDR3 DNA follows: TGTGCCAGCAGTTTAAGACGGGTTCCGCTACTGAACACCGGGGAGCTGTTTTTT.

The chain has TRBV5-4 and TRBJ2-3; D possibly corresponds to TRBD1 (5 bases). With 0 bases removed from V and 7 bases from J, the gap between germline ends came to 9 bases. CDR3 length equals 13 residues. In germline, CDR1 is SGHNT, CDR2 YYREEE (reference sequence). The CDR3 DNA is TGTGCCAGCAGCTTGGAAGGGGTTAATACGCAGTATTTT. It is translated as CASSLEGVNTQYF.

This chain joins TRBV6-5 and TRBJ1-2; D remains unclear. V was shortened by 2 bases and J by 5 bases, with 12 bases between the two germline ends. CDR3 size: 14 residues. Germline values: CDR1 MNHEY, CDR2 SVGAGI. The CDR3 loop is CASSYAAPPYGYTF. Here the CDR3 DNA reads TGTGCCAGCAGTTACGCGGCGCCTCCTTATGGCTACACCTTC.

V is TRBV4-1 and J is TRBJ2-7; 11 bases are a match to TRBD2. The V and J ends lost 4 bases and 2 bases, in that order; junction bases with no gene match: 13. The CDR3 extends over 18 amino acids. Looked up from germline, CDR1 is MGHRA and CDR2 is YSYEKL. The CDR3 bases are TGCGCCAGCAGCCCTGCCCTGACCGGGACTAGCGGCCCCTACGAGCAGTACTTC. The encoded protein is CASSPALTGTSGPYEQYF.

The V call is TRBV5-1, the J call TRBJ1-1, with TRBD1 matching 7 bases. The CDR3 length is 13 residues. Germline V CDR1 and CDR2: SGHRS, YFSETQ. V was clipped by 3 bases and J by 5 bases; unmatched bases: 4. The DNA of the CDR3 is TGCGCCAGCAGCTCGACAGGGACGACTGAAGCTTTCTTT. It encodes CASSSTGTTEAFF.

This chain uses TRBV7-9 with TRBJ2-1; D is uncertain. The CDR3 contains 13 residues. Germline V gives CDR1 SEHNR, CDR2 FQNEAQ (reference sequence). Trimming took off 1 base at V and 6 bases at J, with 7 bases between the two ends. Here the CDR3 DNA reads TGTGCCAGCAGCTTAGGGGCTTCCAATGAGCAGTTCTTC. It codes for CASSLGASNEQFF.

The chain joins TRBV25-1 to TRBJ2-5; 7 bases map to TRBD1. Germline V gives CDR1 MGHDK, CDR2 SYGVNS. The CDR3 covers 14 residues. V lost 5 bases, J lost 5 bases, and 8 bases stayed unmatched. CDR3 loop: CASSSDRVWETQYF. The CDR3, as DNA: TGTGCCAGCAGTTCCGACAGGGTTTGGGAGACCCAGTACTTC.

The CDR3 spells CASSQPRDMSGEAFF. The CDR3 nucleotides are TGTGCCAGCAGCCAACCCCGGGATATGAGTGGTGAAGCTTTCTTT. The chain combines TRBV4-2 with TRBJ1-1, with D unresolved. The CDR3 contains 15 residues. CDR1 and CDR2 (germline): LGHNA, YNFKEQ. V dropped 2 bases and J dropped 7 bases, with 17 bases sitting between them.

The CDR3 reads CASSLVPVTREQYF. CDR3 DNA: TGTGCCAGCAGCTTAGTACCTGTTACTCGAGAGCAGTACTTC. The chain carries TRBV11-2 and TRBJ2-7; D not resolved. V shed 1 base and J shed 7 bases, with 14 bases lying between them. The CDR3 extends over 14 amino acids. CDR1 and CDR2 (germline): SGHAT, FQNNGV.

The CDR3 nucleotides read TGTGCCAGCAGGTACACTAGTTCGGCAGAGCAGTTCTTC. This translates into CASRYTSSAEQFF. The gene calls are TRBV6-1 and TRBJ2-1, with D perhaps matching TRBD2 (5 bases). The CDR3 totals 13 residues. In germline, CDR1 is MNHNS, CDR2 SASEGT. V lost 6 bases and J lost 10, with 16 bases in between.

The chain couples TRBV11-2 to TRBJ1-3; TRBD1 aligns across 7 bases. In germline, CDR1 is SGHAT, CDR2 FQNNGV. Unmatched junction bases numbered 18, after V lost 5 bases and J lost 11 bases. The CDR3 has 16 residues. The CDR3 DNA is TGTGCCAGCAGCCCCTCGAGGGGGCGGGTGGAGAGAGCCATATATTTT. Translated: CASSPSRGRVERAIYF.

The V call is TRBV2, the J call TRBJ2-5; the match to TRBD2 covers 9 bases. V was clipped by 2 bases and J by 5 bases; unmatched bases: 12. The CDR3 extends over 17 amino acids. Germline V CDR1 and CDR2: SNHLY, FYNNEI. In DNA, the CDR3 is TGTGCCAGCAGTGAATGGTCGGCTAGCGGGATCTGGGAGACCCAGTACTTC. It yields the protein CASSEWSASGIWETQYF.

The chain is built from TRBV7-2 and TRBJ2-5; weak D call: TRBD2 (6 bases). Gene TRBJ2-7 matches the end of the DNA better, so the J call may be wrong. This CDR3 comprises 14 residues. Germline V gene data show CDR1 as SGHTA and CDR2 as FQGNSA. DNA of the CDR3: TGTGCCAGCAGTCGGTCGGGGGTCTCCTACGAGCAGTACTTC. Translation gives CASSRSGVSYEQYF.

The CDR3, as DNA: TGCGCCAGCAGCTTGGGACAGCCGAAAGCTGAAGCTTTCTTT. It specifies CASSLGQPKAEAFF. The chain has TRBV5-1 and TRBJ1-1, with D perhaps matching TRBD1 (5 bases). The CDR3 length is 14 residues. CDR1 and CDR2 (germline): SGHRS, YFSETQ. The V and J ends lost 0 bases and 6 bases respectively, with 12 bases between them.

CDR3 in amino acids: CASSGGKYGYTF. CDR3 sequence (DNA): TGTGCCAGCTCCGGAGGGAAATATGGCTACACCTTC. J is TRBJ1-2 and V is TRBV18; D is uncertain. The CDR3 sequence is 12 residues long. Germline CDR1 reads KGHSH; CDR2 reads LQKENI. With 6 bases removed from V and 5 bases from J, the gap between germline ends came to 10 bases.

This chain joins TRBV28 and TRBJ1-1, with D tentatively TRBD1 (5 bases). Germline V gene sequence: CDR1 MDHEN, CDR2 SYDVKM. The CDR3 sequence is 14 residues long. The V gene lost 1 base and the J gene lost 0 bases, with 6 bases spanning the gap. In nucleotides, the CDR3 is TGTGCCAGCAGTTTATACAGGCTGAACACTGAAGCTTTCTTT. Protein: CASSLYRLNTEAFF.

The V and J genes are TRBV6-5 and TRBJ1-1, with no clear D. The V gene lost 6 bases and the J gene lost 7 bases, with 12 bases spanning the gap. Germline CDR1 and CDR2: MNHEY and SVGAGI. This CDR3 contains 12 residues. This chain's CDR3 is CASSSPTLEAFF. CDR3 nucleotides: TGTGCCAGCAGCTCCCCTACCCTTGAAGCTTTCTTT.

The chain has TRBV28 and TRBJ2-7, with D possibly being TRBD1 (6 bases). The V and J ends lost 7 bases and 3 bases respectively, with 13 bases between them. The CDR3 runs 13 residues. Germline CDR1 and CDR2: MDHEN and SYDVKM. CDR3 protein: CASTLDSSYEQYF. Written as DNA, the CDR3 is TGTGCCAGCACCCTGGACAGCAGCTACGAGCAGTACTTC.

The chain links TRBV4-1 to TRBJ2-7; 7 positions agree with TRBD1. J gave up 2 bases and V 3 bases, and 7 bases lay outside the gene matches. This CDR3 comprises 15 residues. Germline V lookup: CDR1 MGHRA, CDR2 YSYEKL. DNA for the CDR3: TGCGCCAGCAGCCAGAGTCCCGGGACAGCCTACGAGCAGTACTTC. Translating gives CASSQSPGTAYEQYF.

In regard to this clone: The junction shows a germline mismatch at one end, possibly a read error. The chain is built from TRBV9 and TRBJ2-1; no reliable D call. The CDR3 has 13 amino acids. The V gene's germline CDR1 is SGDLS and CDR2 YYNGEE. The CDR3 DNA reads TGTGCCAGCAGCGTAGACTCCAACAATGAGCAGTTCTTC. This codes for CASSVDSNNEQFF.